The table lists the clone carrying this TCR beta chain with a few counts. These data belong to a study of T-cell memory formation after mild COVID-19. V was trimmed by 5 bases and J by 2 bases, leaving 18 bases between them. This CDR3 comprises 17 residues. In germline, CDR1 is SGHVS, CDR2 FQNEAQ. TCRdb reprocessed the 5' RACE reads with MiXCR, giving one entry per CDR3 protein. The sample shows almost 350,000 distinct CDR3 sequences, 20% to 25% of them seen only once. The sample consisted of PBMCs or a T cell subset sorted from them (not recorded which). The chain links TRBV7-8 to TRBJ2-2; weak D call: TRBD1 (6 bases). The TCR comes from a young man who had mild COVID-19 (a few samples of this study predate the infection). Cell type and time point are not known. CDR3 residues: CASSLPPGTQNTGELFF. The DNA of the CDR3 is TGTGCCAGCAGCCTACCACCCGGGACACAAAACACCGGGGAGCTGTTTTTT.